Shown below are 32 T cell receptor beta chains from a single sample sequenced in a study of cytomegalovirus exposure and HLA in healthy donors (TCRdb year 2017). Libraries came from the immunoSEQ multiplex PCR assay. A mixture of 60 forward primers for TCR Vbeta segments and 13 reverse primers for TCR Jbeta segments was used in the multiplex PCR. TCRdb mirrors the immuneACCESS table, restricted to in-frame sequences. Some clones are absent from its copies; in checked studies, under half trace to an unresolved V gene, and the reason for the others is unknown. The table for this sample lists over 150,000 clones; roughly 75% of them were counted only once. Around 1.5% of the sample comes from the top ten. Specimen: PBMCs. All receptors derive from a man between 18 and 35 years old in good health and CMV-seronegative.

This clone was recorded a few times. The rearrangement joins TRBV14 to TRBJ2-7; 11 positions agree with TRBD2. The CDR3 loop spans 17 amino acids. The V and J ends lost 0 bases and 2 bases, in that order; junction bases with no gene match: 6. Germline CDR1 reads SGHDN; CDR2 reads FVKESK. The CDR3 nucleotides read TGTGCCAGCAGCCAAGATACCGGGACTAGCGGAACCTACGAGCAGTACTTC. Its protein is CASSQDTGTSGTYEQYF.

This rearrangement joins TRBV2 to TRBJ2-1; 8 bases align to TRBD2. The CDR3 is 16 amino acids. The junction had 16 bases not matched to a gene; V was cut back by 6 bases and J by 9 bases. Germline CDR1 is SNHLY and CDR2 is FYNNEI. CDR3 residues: CASRTALSGAGGEQFF. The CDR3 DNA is TGTGCCAGCAGAACTGCTCTTAGCGGGGCCGGGGGTGAGCAGTTCTTC.

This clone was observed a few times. The CDR3, as DNA: TGTGCCAGCAGTTCAGGGTCGACAGGGCCCACGGGGGAGCAGTACTTC. Protein: CASSSGSTGPTGEQYF. The genes are TRBV6-5 and TRBJ2-7; 7 nucleotides align to TRBD1. CDR1 is MNHEY and CDR2 is SVGAGI in the germline V gene. CDR3 length: 16 amino acids. V dropped 4 bases and J dropped 7; count of bases not matched to a gene: 16.

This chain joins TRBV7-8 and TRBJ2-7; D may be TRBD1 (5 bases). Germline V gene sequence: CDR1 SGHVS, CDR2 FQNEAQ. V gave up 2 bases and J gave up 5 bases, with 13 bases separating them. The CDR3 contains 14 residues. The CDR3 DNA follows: TGTGCCAGCAGCTTACTCTCAGGGATTAACGAGCAGTACTTC. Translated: CASSLLSGINEQYF. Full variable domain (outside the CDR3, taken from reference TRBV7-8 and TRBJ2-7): GAGVSQSPRYKVAKRGQDVALRCDPISGHVSLFWYQQALGQGPEFLTYFQNEAQLDKSGLPSDRFFAERPEGSVSTLKIQRTQQEDSAVYLCASSLLSGINEQYFGPGTRLTVT.

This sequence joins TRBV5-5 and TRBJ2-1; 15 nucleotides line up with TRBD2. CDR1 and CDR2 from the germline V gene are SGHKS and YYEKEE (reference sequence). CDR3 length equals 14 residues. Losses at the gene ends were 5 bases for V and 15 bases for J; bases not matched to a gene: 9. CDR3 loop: CASSTGLAGGPPFF. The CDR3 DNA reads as TGTGCCAGCAGTACCGGACTAGCGGGAGGGCCGCCGTTCTTC.

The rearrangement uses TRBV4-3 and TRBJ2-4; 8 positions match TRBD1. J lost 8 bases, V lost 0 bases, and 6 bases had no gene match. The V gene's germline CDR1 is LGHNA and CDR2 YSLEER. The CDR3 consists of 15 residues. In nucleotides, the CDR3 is TGCGCCAGCAGCCAAGACAGGGGGCTAAGGGACATTCAGTACTTC. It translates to CASSQDRGLRDIQYF.

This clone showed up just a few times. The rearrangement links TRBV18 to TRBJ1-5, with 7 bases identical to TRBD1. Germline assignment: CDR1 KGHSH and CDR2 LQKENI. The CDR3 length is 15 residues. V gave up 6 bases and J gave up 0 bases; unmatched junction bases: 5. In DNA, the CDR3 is TGTGCCAGCTCTCGCGGGACAGTTAGCAATCAGCCCCAGCATTTT. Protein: CASSRGTVSNQPQHF.

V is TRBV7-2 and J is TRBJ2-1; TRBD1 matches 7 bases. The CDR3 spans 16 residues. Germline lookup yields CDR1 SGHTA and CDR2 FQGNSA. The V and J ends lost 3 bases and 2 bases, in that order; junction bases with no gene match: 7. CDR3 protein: CASSLWDSPAYNEQFF. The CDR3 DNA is TGTGCCAGCAGCTTGTGGGACAGCCCTGCCTACAATGAGCAGTTCTTC.

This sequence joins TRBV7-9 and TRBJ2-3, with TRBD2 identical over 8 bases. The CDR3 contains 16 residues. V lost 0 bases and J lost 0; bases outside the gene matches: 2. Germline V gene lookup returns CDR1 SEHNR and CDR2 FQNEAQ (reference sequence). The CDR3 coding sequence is TGTGCCAGCAGCTTAGCAGGGACTAGTAGCACAGATACGCAGTATTTT. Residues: CASSLAGTSSTDTQYF.

CDR3: CAPTGGILNTEAFF. The CDR3, as DNA: TGTGCCCCGACAGGGGGGATTTTGAACACTGAAGCTTTCTTT. This rearrangement joins TRBV30 to TRBJ1-1; 9 positions agree with TRBD1. The CDR3 consists of 14 residues. Germline values: CDR1 GTSNPN, CDR2 SVGIG (reference sequence). V lost 8 bases to trimming and J lost 0 bases; unmatched junction nucleotides: 7. Full variable domain (missing parts from reference TRBV30 and TRBJ1-1): SQTIHQWPATLVQPVGSPLSLECTVEGTSNPNLYWYRQAAGRGLQLLFYSVGIGQISSEVPQNLSASRPQDRQFILSSKKLLLSDSGFYLCAPTGGILNTEAFFGQGTRLTVV.

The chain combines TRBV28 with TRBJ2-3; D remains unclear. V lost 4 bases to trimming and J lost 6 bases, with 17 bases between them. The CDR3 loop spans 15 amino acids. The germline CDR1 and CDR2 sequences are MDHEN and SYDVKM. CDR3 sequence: CASSSVSLRSDTQYF. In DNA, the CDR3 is TGTGCCAGCAGTTCTGTTTCCCTCCGTTCGGATACGCAGTATTTT.

The DNA of the CDR3 is TGTGCCAGCAGTGACAGGGGGGACACCGGGGAGCTGTTTTTT. This encodes CASSDRGDTGELFF. The chain is built from TRBV25-1 and TRBJ2-2, with a tentative D call TRBD1 (7 bases). Germline CDR1 MGHDK, CDR2 SYGVNS. The CDR3 runs 14 residues. With 3 bases removed from V and 3 bases from J, the gap between germline ends came to 8 bases.

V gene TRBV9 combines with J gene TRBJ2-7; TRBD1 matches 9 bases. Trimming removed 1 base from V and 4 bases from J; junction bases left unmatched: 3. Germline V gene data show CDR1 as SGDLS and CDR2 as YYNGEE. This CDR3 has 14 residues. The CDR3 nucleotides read TGTGCCAGCAGCGTAACAGGGGGCAAGTACGAGCAGTACTTC. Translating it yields CASSVTGGKYEQYF.

The CDR3 is CASSYSRAHGYTF. DNA of the CDR3: TGTGCCAGCAGTTACTCGAGGGCCCATGGCTACACCTTC. The V call is TRBV6-6, the J call TRBJ1-2; D uncertain. V lost 0 bases and J lost 6, with 8 bases in between. The CDR3 has 13 residues. Per germline, CDR1 MNHNY and CDR2 SVGAGI (reference sequence).

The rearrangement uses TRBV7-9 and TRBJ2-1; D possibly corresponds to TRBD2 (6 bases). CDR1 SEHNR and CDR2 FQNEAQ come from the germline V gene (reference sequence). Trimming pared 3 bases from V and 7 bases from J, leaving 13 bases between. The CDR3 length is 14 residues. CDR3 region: CASSFPGVWNEQFF. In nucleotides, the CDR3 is TGTGCCAGCAGCTTCCCGGGGGTGTGGAATGAGCAGTTCTTC.

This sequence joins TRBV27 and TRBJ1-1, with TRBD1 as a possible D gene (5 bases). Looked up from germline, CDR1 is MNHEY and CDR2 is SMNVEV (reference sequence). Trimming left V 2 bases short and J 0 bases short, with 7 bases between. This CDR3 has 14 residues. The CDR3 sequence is CASSLNRLNTEAFF. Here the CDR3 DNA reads TGTGCCAGCAGTTTAAACAGGCTGAACACTGAAGCTTTCTTT.

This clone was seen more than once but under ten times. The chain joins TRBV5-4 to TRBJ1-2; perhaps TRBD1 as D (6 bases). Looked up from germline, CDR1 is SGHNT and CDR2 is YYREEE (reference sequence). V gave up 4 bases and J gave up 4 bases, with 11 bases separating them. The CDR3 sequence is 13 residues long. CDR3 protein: CASSPWTAYGYTF. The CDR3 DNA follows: TGTGCCAGCAGCCCCTGGACAGCCTATGGCTACACCTTC.

As DNA, the CDR3 is TGCGCCAGCAGCTTGGGCGGGACGGAAACCACCGGGGAGCTGTTTTTT. Protein product: CASSLGGTETTGELFF. The chain uses TRBV5-1 and TRBJ2-2, with D maybe TRBD2 (6 bases). Germline V gene sequence: CDR1 SGHRS, CDR2 YFSETQ. This CDR3 comprises 16 residues. Trimming cost V 0 bases and J 4 bases, with 13 bases left between them. Combining the CDR3 with reference TRBV5-1 and TRBJ2-2 gives the whole variable domain KAGVTQTPRYLIKTRGQQVTLSCSPISGHRSVSWYQQTPGQGLQFLFEYFSETQRNKGNFPGRFSGRQFSNSRSEMNVSTLELGDSALYLCASSLGGTETTGELFFGEGSRLTVL.

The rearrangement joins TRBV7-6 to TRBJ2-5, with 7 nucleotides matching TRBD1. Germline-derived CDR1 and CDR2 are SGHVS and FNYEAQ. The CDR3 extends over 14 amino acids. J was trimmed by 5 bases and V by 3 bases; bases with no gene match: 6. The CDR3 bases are TGTGCCAGCAGCTTGGGACAGAACGGGGAGACCCAGTACTTC. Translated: CASSLGQNGETQYF.

The CDR3 DNA reads as TGTGCCAGCAGCTTGAGCGGTGATTTCTCCTACGAGCAGTACTTC. Translation gives CASSLSGDFSYEQYF. The chain recombines TRBV7-2 with TRBJ2-7; TRBD2 is a possible D gene (5 bases). V lost 3 bases to trimming and J lost 0 bases, with 12 bases between them. This CDR3 contains 15 residues. Germline CDR1 SGHTA, CDR2 FQGNSA.

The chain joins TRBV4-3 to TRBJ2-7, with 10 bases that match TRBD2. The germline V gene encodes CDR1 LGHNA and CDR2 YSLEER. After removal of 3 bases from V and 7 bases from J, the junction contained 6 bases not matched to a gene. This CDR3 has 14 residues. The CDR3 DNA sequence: TGCGCCAGCAGCCACGCTAGCGGGAGCCGTGAGCAGTACTTC. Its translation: CASSHASGSREQYF.

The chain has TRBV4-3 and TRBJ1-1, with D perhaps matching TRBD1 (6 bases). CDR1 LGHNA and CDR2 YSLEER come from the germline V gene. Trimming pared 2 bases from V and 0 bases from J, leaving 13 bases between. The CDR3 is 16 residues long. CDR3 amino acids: CASSQFRTALNTEAFF. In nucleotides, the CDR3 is TGCGCCAGCAGCCAATTTAGGACAGCATTGAACACTGAAGCTTTCTTT.

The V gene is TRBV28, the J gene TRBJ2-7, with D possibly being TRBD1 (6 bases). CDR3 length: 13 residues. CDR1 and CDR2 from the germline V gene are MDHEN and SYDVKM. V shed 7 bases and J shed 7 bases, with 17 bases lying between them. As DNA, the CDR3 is TGTGCCAGCAAAAAGGGACAACCTGGGGAGCAGTACTTC. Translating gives CASKKGQPGEQYF. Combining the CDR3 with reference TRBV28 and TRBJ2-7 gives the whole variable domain DVKVTQSSRYLVKRTGEKVFLECVQDMDHENMFWYRQDPGLGLRLIYFSYDVKMKEKGDIPEGYSVSREKKERFSLILESASTNQTSMYLCASKKGQPGEQYFGPGTRLTVT.

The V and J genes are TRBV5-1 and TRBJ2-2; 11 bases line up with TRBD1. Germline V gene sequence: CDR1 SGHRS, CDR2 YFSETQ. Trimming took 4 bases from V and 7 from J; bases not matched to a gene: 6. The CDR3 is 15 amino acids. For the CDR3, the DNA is TGCGCCAGCAGCCAAGGACAGGGGGCGGGCGGGGAGCTGTTTTTT. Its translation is CASSQGQGAGGELFF.

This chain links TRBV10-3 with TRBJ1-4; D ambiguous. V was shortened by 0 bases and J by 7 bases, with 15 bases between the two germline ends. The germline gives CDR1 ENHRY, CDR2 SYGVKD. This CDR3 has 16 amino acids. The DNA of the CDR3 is TGTGCCATCAGTGAGTCAAAGGACTTCGGTCGTGAAAAACTGTTTTTT. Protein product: CAISESKDFGREKLFF.

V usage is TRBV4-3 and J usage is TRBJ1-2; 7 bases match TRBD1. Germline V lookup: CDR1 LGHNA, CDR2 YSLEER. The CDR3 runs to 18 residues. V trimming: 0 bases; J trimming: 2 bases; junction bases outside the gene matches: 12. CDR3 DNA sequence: TGCGCCAGCAGCCAAGAGGGGGACAGTCTTATGAACAACTATGGCTACACCTTC. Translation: CASSQEGDSLMNNYGYTF.

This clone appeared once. The CDR3 sequence is CASSLAWVSGSNEQFF. CDR3 bases: TGTGCCAGCAGCTTAGCGTGGGTCAGCGGGAGCAATGAGCAGTTCTTC. The J gene is TRBJ2-1, the V gene TRBV7-2, with 8 nucleotides matching TRBD2. CDR3 size: 16 residues. The germline V gene has CDR1 SGHTA and CDR2 FQGNSA. V lost 0 bases to trimming and J lost 6 bases; unmatched junction nucleotides: 7.

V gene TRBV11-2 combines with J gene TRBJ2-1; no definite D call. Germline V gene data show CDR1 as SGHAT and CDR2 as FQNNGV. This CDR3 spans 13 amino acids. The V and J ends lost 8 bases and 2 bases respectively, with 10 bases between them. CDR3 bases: TGTGCCAGCGGTGAGCGCCCCTACAATGAGCAGTTCTTC. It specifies CASGERPYNEQFF.

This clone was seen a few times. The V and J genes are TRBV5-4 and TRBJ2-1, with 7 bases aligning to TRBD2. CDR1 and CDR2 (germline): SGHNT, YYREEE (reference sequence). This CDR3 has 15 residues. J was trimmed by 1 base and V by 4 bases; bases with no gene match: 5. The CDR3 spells CASSPTSSSYNEQFF. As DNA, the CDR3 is TGTGCCAGCAGCCCGACTAGCTCGTCCTACAATGAGCAGTTCTTC.

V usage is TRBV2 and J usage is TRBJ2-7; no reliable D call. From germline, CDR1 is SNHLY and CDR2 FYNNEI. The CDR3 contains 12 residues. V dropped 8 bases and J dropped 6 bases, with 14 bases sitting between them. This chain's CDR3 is CASGILQLEQYF. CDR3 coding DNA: TGTGCCAGCGGTATCCTCCAACTCGAGCAGTACTTC.

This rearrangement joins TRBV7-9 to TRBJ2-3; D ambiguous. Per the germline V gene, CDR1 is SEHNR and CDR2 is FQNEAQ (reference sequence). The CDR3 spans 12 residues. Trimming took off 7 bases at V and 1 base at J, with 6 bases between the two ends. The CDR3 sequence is CASTPGTDTQYF. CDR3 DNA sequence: TGTGCCAGCACCCCTGGCACAGATACGCAGTATTTT.

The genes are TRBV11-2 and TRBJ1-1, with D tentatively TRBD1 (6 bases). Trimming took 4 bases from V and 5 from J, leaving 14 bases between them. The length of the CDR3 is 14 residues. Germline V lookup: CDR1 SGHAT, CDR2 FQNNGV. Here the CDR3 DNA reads TGTGCCAGCAGCTCGTCCGGGACACGGACTGAAGCTTTCTTT. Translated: CASSSSGTRTEAFF.